This T cell receptor (beta chain) is from a study of T cells expressing NK-cell markers. This CDR3 has 19 amino acids. CDR1 and CDR2 from the germline V gene are DFQATT and SNEGSKA (reference sequence). Generation of TCR beta cDNA was performed by 5'RACE template switching incorporating UMIs. TCRdb reprocessed the 5' RACE reads; each CDR3 protein has one entry and no DNA is given. The data include more than 120,000 distinct CDR3 sequences; the top ten clones carry around 12%. Study outcomes and limitations: Dominant NKG2C+ clonotypes were found to form 1.0-7.0% of CD8+ T cells in 5 or 6 donors.

With respect to this clonotype: What it recognizes is unknown.

The chain uses TRBV20-1 and TRBJ2-1; TCRdb lists TRBD2, though no DNA is available to test this call. The material sequenced was blood T cells: a sorted CD56 or NKG2C T cell subset, CD4+ or CD8+ T cells, or bulk PBMC T cells (not recorded which). The receptor comes from a man between 18 and 29 years old in good health. The CDR3 reads CSARVPGLATLSSYNEQFF.